The subject of this entry is one TCR beta chain. The CDR3 spans 14 residues. Germline values: CDR1 MDHEN, CDR2 SYDVKM. Trimming removed 2 bases at V and 3 bases at J, with 10 bases between. Seattle participants joined during active infection and were tracked over time. TCRdb's copy holds only in-frame clones and misses some; the assay was immunoSEQ multiplex PCR. This sample has about 230,000 clones, with about nine tenths found just once. The sample belongs to a study of blood T cell repertoires in COVID-19. This TCR was recovered from a man in his forties or fifties with COVID-19, enrolled during active disease. This rearrangement joins TRBV28 to TRBJ1-2; a possible D gene is TRBD1 (6 bases). Sequencing was carried out using peripheral blood. Here the CDR3 DNA reads TGTGCCAGCAGTTTAACAGGGCCTGACTATGGCTACACCTTC. As protein: CASSLTGPDYGYTF.